The rows below give T cell receptor beta chains drawn from one sample of a study of CD8+ T cells in alopecia areata. Profiled with immunoSEQ multiplex PCR; TCRdb holds only in-frame clones, not every one. The table includes about 150,000 clones, about 60% detected once. This specimen consisted of CD4+ T cells sorted from blood, obtained at week 0. These receptors were taken from a human donor with alopecia areata. CDR3s include the opening cysteine and the closing phenylalanine or tryptophan. A D gene is named only where the DNA matches it firmly. Expanded clones get a size class; other rows say once, few or many, or leave the size out.

CDR3aa: CASSQEAGGEQYF; CDR3nt: TGCGCCAGCAGCCAAGAAGCGGGGGGAGAGCAGTACTTC; len: 13; abundance: few; j_gene: TRBJ2-7; v_gene: TRBV4-3; d_gene: TRBD2
CDR3aa: CSVGEGYLGSEQFF; CDR3nt: TGCAGCGTTGGAGAGGGGTACCTGGGGAGTGAGCAGTTCTTC; len: 14; abundance: .; j_gene: TRBJ2-1; v_gene: TRBV29-1; d_gene: .
CDR3aa: CASSDSGDYEQYF; CDR3nt: TGCGCCAGCAGCGACAGCGGCGACTACGAGCAGTACTTC; len: 13; abundance: once; j_gene: TRBJ2-7; v_gene: TRBV5-1; d_gene: .
CDR3aa: CASSQDLAGGYEQYF; CDR3nt: TGCGCCAGCAGCCAAGATCTAGCGGGGGGTTACGAGCAGTACTTC; len: 15; abundance: .; j_gene: TRBJ2-7; v_gene: TRBV4-3; d_gene: TRBD2
CDR3aa: CASSLDRDGYEQYF; CDR3nt: TGTGCCAGCAGCTTAGACAGGGACGGCTACGAGCAGTACTTC; len: 14; abundance: once; j_gene: TRBJ2-7; v_gene: TRBV7-2; d_gene: .
CDR3aa: CSVADEKLFF; CDR3nt: TGCAGCGTGGCTGATGAAAAACTGTTTTTT; len: 10; abundance: .; j_gene: TRBJ1-4; v_gene: TRBV29-1; d_gene: .
CDR3aa: CASSGTISTDTQYF; CDR3nt: TGTGCCAGCTCAGGGACTATAAGCACAGATACGCAGTATTTT; len: 14; abundance: few; j_gene: TRBJ2-3; v_gene: TRBV18; d_gene: TRBD2
CDR3aa: CSAGADTQYF; CDR3nt: TGCAGTGCTGGCGCAGATACGCAGTATTTT; len: 10; abundance: .; j_gene: TRBJ2-3; v_gene: TRBV20-1; d_gene: .
CDR3aa: CASSADRNSPLHF; CDR3nt: TGCGCCAGCAGCGCGGACAGGAATTCACCCCTCCACTTT; len: 13; abundance: few; j_gene: TRBJ1-6; v_gene: TRBV4-1; d_gene: TRBD1
CDR3aa: CATSRGLAQETQYF; CDR3nt: TGTGCCACCAGCAGAGGCTTGGCCCAAGAGACCCAGTACTTC; len: 14; abundance: .; j_gene: TRBJ2-5; v_gene: TRBV15; d_gene: .
CDR3aa: CASSPATTGQLKDGYTF; CDR3nt: TGTGCCAGCAGCCCAGCTACCACTGGACAGCTTAAGGATGGCTACACCTTC; len: 17; abundance: .; j_gene: TRBJ1-2; v_gene: TRBV7-8; d_gene: .
CDR3aa: CASSLIAGGRQPQHF; CDR3nt: TGTGCCAGCAGTTTGATTGCGGGGGGCCGCCAGCCCCAGCATTTT; len: 15; abundance: .; j_gene: TRBJ1-5; v_gene: TRBV27; d_gene: .
CDR3aa: CASSTEADTEAFF; CDR3nt: TGTGCCAGCAGTACAGAGGCGGACACTGAAGCTTTCTTT; len: 13; abundance: .; j_gene: TRBJ1-1; v_gene: TRBV2; d_gene: .
CDR3aa: CATSRAPGSGGELFF; CDR3nt: TGTGCCACCAGCAGAGCCCCGGGATCGGGCGGGGAGCTGTTTTTT; len: 15; abundance: .; j_gene: TRBJ2-2; v_gene: TRBV15; d_gene: .
CDR3aa: CASTQGPLFLNTEAFF; CDR3nt: TGTGCCAGCACCCAAGGACCCCTCTTTTTGAACACTGAAGCTTTCTTT; len: 16; abundance: .; j_gene: TRBJ1-1; v_gene: TRBV7-8; d_gene: .
CDR3aa: CSGWTSSTDTQYF; CDR3nt: TGCAGCGGCTGGACCTCTAGCACAGATACGCAGTATTTT; len: 13; abundance: .; j_gene: TRBJ2-3; v_gene: TRBV29-1; d_gene: .
CDR3aa: CASQKGLASHNEQFF; CDR3nt: TGTGCCAGCCAAAAGGGACTAGCGTCTCACAATGAGCAGTTCTTC; len: 15; abundance: few; j_gene: TRBJ2-1; v_gene: TRBV2; d_gene: TRBD2
CDR3aa: CASSSEGGVSSYEQYF; CDR3nt: TGCGCCAGCAGCTCGGAGGGCGGAGTGAGCTCCTACGAGCAGTACTTC; len: 16; abundance: many; j_gene: TRBJ2-7; v_gene: TRBV5-1; d_gene: .
CDR3aa: CAWRSSGKGEAFF; CDR3nt: TGTGCCTGGAGAAGTTCCGGGAAAGGTGAAGCTTTCTTT; len: 13; abundance: .; j_gene: TRBJ1-1; v_gene: TRBV30; d_gene: .
CDR3aa: CASSPGFDRVNSPLHF; CDR3nt: TGCGCCAGCAGCCCTGGATTCGACAGAGTTAATTCACCCCTCCACTTT; len: 16; abundance: .; j_gene: TRBJ1-6; v_gene: TRBV5-1; d_gene: .
CDR3aa: CATSRDKGRNEQFF; CDR3nt: TGTGCCACCAGCAGGGACAAGGGGAGGAATGAGCAGTTCTTC; len: 14; abundance: .; j_gene: TRBJ2-1; v_gene: TRBV15; d_gene: .
CDR3aa: CASSLGYDTNTEAFF; CDR3nt: TGTGCCAGCAGTTTAGGCTACGATACGAACACTGAAGCTTTCTTT; len: 15; abundance: few; j_gene: TRBJ1-1; v_gene: TRBV27; d_gene: .
CDR3aa: CASSWGSLVRTAYNEQFF; CDR3nt: TGCGCCAGCAGCTGGGGGTCCTTGGTTAGGACCGCTTACAATGAGCAGTTCTTC; len: 18; abundance: .; j_gene: TRBJ2-1; v_gene: TRBV5-1; d_gene: .
CDR3aa: CSVYRSTSTDTQYF; CDR3nt: TGCAGCGTTTATAGATCTACTTCCACAGATACGCAGTATTTT; len: 14; abundance: .; j_gene: TRBJ2-3; v_gene: TRBV29-1; d_gene: .
CDR3aa: CASSNGVYEQYF; CDR3nt: TGTGCCAGCAGCAACGGGGTTTACGAGCAGTACTTC; len: 12; abundance: .; j_gene: TRBJ2-7; v_gene: TRBV11-1; d_gene: .
CDR3aa: CASSQAGTGTEEQYF; CDR3nt: TGCGCCAGCAGCCAAGCCGGGACAGGGACGGAAGAGCAGTACTTC; len: 15; abundance: few; j_gene: TRBJ2-7; v_gene: TRBV4-1; d_gene: TRBD1
CDR3aa: CASLIRQGRMNTEAFF; CDR3nt: TGTGCCAGCCTCATTAGACAGGGGAGGATGAACACTGAAGCTTTCTTT; len: 16; abundance: .; j_gene: TRBJ1-1; v_gene: TRBV28; d_gene: TRBD1
CDR3aa: CASSRDRGSYEQYF; CDR3nt: TGCGCCAGCAGCCGGGACAGGGGATCCTACGAGCAGTACTTC; len: 14; abundance: few; j_gene: TRBJ2-7; v_gene: TRBV4-1; d_gene: TRBD1
CDR3aa: CAISGTGDYEQYF; CDR3nt: TGTGCCATCAGCGGGACAGGGGACTACGAGCAGTACTTC; len: 13; abundance: few; j_gene: TRBJ2-7; v_gene: TRBV10-3; d_gene: TRBD1
CDR3aa: CASSQTTGGNTEAFF; CDR3nt: TGTGCCAGCAGCCAAACTACAGGGGGGAACACTGAAGCTTTCTTT; len: 15; abundance: .; j_gene: TRBJ1-1; v_gene: TRBV11-2; d_gene: TRBD1
CDR3aa: CASSYGLSTDTQYF; CDR3nt: TGTGCCAGCAGTTATGGACTGAGCACAGATACGCAGTATTTT; len: 14; abundance: few; j_gene: TRBJ2-3; v_gene: TRBV2; d_gene: .
CDR3aa: CASSPGDGYFYEQYF; CDR3nt: TGTGCCAGCAGCCCGGGGGACGGCTACTTCTACGAGCAGTACTTC; len: 15; abundance: .; j_gene: TRBJ2-7; v_gene: TRBV5-6; d_gene: .
CDR3aa: CASSTTGRNSPLHF; CDR3nt: TGTGCCAGCAGCACGACAGGGCGTAATTCACCCCTCCACTTT; len: 14; abundance: .; j_gene: TRBJ1-6; v_gene: TRBV7-3; d_gene: TRBD1
CDR3aa: CAWSYGQSNQPQHF; CDR3nt: TGTGCCTGGAGTTATGGACAGAGCAATCAGCCCCAGCATTTT; len: 14; abundance: .; j_gene: TRBJ1-5; v_gene: TRBV30; d_gene: .
CDR3aa: CASSQARGGMTSPLHF; CDR3nt: TGCGCCAGCAGCCAGGCCAGGGGGGGAATGACCTCACCCCTCCACTTT; len: 16; abundance: .; j_gene: TRBJ1-6; v_gene: TRBV4-3; d_gene: TRBD1
CDR3aa: CSVASGAFTGELFF; CDR3nt: TGCAGCGTTGCATCAGGGGCGTTCACCGGGGAGCTGTTTTTT; len: 14; abundance: few; j_gene: TRBJ2-2; v_gene: TRBV29-1; d_gene: .
CDR3aa: CASSLVRGSYEQYF; CDR3nt: TGTGCCAGCAGCTTGGTCAGGGGGTCCTACGAGCAGTACTTC; len: 14; abundance: .; j_gene: TRBJ2-7; v_gene: TRBV5-6; d_gene: TRBD1
CDR3aa: CASSLGQGVGNTEAFF; CDR3nt: TGTGCCAGCAGCTTAGGCCAGGGAGTTGGGAACACTGAAGCTTTCTTT; len: 16; abundance: few; j_gene: TRBJ1-1; v_gene: TRBV7-9; d_gene: .
CDR3aa: CASSQVGVTEAFF; CDR3nt: TGCGCCAGCAGCCAAGTCGGGGTCACTGAAGCTTTCTTT; len: 13; abundance: .; j_gene: TRBJ1-1; v_gene: TRBV4-1; d_gene: .
CDR3aa: CASGIQETQYF; CDR3nt: TGTGCCAGCGGGATACAAGAGACCCAGTACTTC; len: 11; abundance: .; j_gene: TRBJ2-5; v_gene: TRBV5-6; d_gene: .
CDR3aa: CSVVGGEETQYF; CDR3nt: TGCAGCGTTGTAGGGGGTGAAGAGACCCAGTACTTC; len: 12; abundance: .; j_gene: TRBJ2-5; v_gene: TRBV29-1; d_gene: .
CDR3aa: CAWRRQGLQKLFF; CDR3nt: TGTGCCTGGAGGCGACAGGGGCTGCAAAAACTGTTTTTT; len: 13; abundance: .; j_gene: TRBJ1-4; v_gene: TRBV30; d_gene: TRBD1
CDR3aa: CASSLRGTTDTQYF; CDR3nt: TGTGCCAGCAGCTTAAGAGGCACCACAGATACGCAGTATTTT; len: 14; abundance: .; j_gene: TRBJ2-3; v_gene: TRBV7-3; d_gene: .
CDR3aa: CSVPFGGAHNEQFF; CDR3nt: TGCAGCGTCCCATTTGGTGGGGCTCACAATGAGCAGTTCTTC; len: 14; abundance: .; j_gene: TRBJ2-1; v_gene: TRBV29-1; d_gene: .
CDR3aa: CASSLTLVREQYF; CDR3nt: TGTGCCAGCAGCTTGACCCTGGTACGCGAGCAGTACTTC; len: 13; abundance: .; j_gene: TRBJ2-7; v_gene: TRBV7-8; d_gene: .
CDR3aa: CASSSAATNYGYTF; CDR3nt: TGTGCCAGCAGTTCAGCAGCAACTAACTATGGCTACACCTTC; len: 14; abundance: .; j_gene: TRBJ1-2; v_gene: TRBV6-5; d_gene: .
CDR3aa: CASSEGRMGTQYF; CDR3nt: TGTGCCAGCAGTGAGGGAAGGATGGGGACCCAGTACTTC; len: 13; abundance: .; j_gene: TRBJ2-5; v_gene: TRBV2; d_gene: .
CDR3aa: CASNLPGLAYEQYF; CDR3nt: TGTGCCAGCAACCTGCCGGGACTAGCGTACGAGCAGTACTTC; len: 14; abundance: .; j_gene: TRBJ2-7; v_gene: TRBV7-2; d_gene: TRBD2
CDR3aa: CASTHDRDYEQYF; CDR3nt: TGTGCCAGCACCCACGACAGGGACTACGAGCAGTACTTC; len: 13; abundance: .; j_gene: TRBJ2-7; v_gene: TRBV5-6; d_gene: TRBD1
CDR3aa: CASSYRGLAGGEQYF; CDR3nt: TGTGCCAGCAGTTACCGCGGACTAGCAGGGGGCGAGCAGTACTTC; len: 15; abundance: .; j_gene: TRBJ2-7; v_gene: TRBV6-5; d_gene: .
CDR3aa: CASRGNRGQSETQYF; CDR3nt: TGTGCCAGCAGAGGGAACAGGGGGCAGTCGGAGACCCAGTACTTC; len: 15; abundance: .; j_gene: TRBJ2-5; v_gene: TRBV6-1; d_gene: TRBD1
CDR3aa: CASSLSQGIEAFF; CDR3nt: TGTGCCAGCAGCCTTTCACAGGGAATTGAAGCTTTCTTT; len: 13; abundance: .; j_gene: TRBJ1-1; v_gene: TRBV11-1; d_gene: .
CDR3aa: CASSLGVDQPQHF; CDR3nt: TGCGCCAGCAGCTTGGGGGTGGATCAGCCCCAGCATTTT; len: 13; abundance: .; j_gene: TRBJ1-5; v_gene: TRBV5-1; d_gene: .
CDR3aa: CASSYSGVGGSYEQYF; CDR3nt: TGTGCCAGCAGTTACTCAGGGGTCGGGGGCTCCTACGAGCAGTACTTC; len: 16; abundance: .; j_gene: TRBJ2-7; v_gene: TRBV6-5; d_gene: .
CDR3aa: CASSPGVSPLHF; CDR3nt: TGTGCCAGCAGCCCAGGGGTGTCACCCCTCCACTTT; len: 12; abundance: .; j_gene: TRBJ1-6; v_gene: TRBV7-9; d_gene: .
CDR3aa: CASSSSSGGGTDTQYF; CDR3nt: TGTGCCAGCAGCTCTTCTAGCGGGGGGGGGACAGATACGCAGTATTTT; len: 16; abundance: .; j_gene: TRBJ2-3; v_gene: TRBV7-2; d_gene: TRBD2
CDR3aa: CASSYLAGGRSEQFF; CDR3nt: TGTGCCAGCAGCTACCTAGCGGGGGGGCGGAGTGAGCAGTTCTTC; len: 15; abundance: once; j_gene: TRBJ2-1; v_gene: TRBV7-2; d_gene: TRBD2
CDR3aa: CAWSGASGFGQYF; CDR3nt: TGTGCCTGGAGTGGGGCTAGCGGGTTTGGGCAGTACTTC; len: 13; abundance: .; j_gene: TRBJ2-7; v_gene: TRBV30; d_gene: TRBD2